The present TCR beta chain was sequenced within a study of T cell responses to AZD1222 COVID-19 vaccine. The assay was immunoSEQ multiplex PCR, and TCRdb's table has in-frame clones only and misses some. Among approximately 100,000 clones listed, roughly 84% were seen once. Comments on this clone: What it binds is unknown.

Study results and caveats: Seropositivity was recorded at baseline in only 6 or 7 AZD1222 recipients. Clonal diversity was possibly underestimated, and the donors were mostly white British, with more females. Regions 160-218 and 743-854 held dominance among vaccine-associated CD4 TCRs, which spanned spike. Increased Spike-specific TCR breadth and depth were observed after two AZD1222 doses.

The material was peripheral blood, obtained on day 0 of AZD1222 vaccination. The clonotype comes from an adult in good health.

The CDR3 is CAWSVRLGVSNQPQHF. Here the CDR3 DNA reads TGTGCCTGGAGTGTACGGCTTGGGGTGAGCAATCAGCCCCAGCATTTT. The V call is TRBV30, the J call TRBJ1-5; D remains unclear. Trimming stripped 0 bases from V and 1 base from J, with 13 bases between. The CDR3 runs 16 residues. Germline CDR1 GTSNPN, CDR2 SVGIG (reference sequence).